The 23 T cell receptor beta chains given below trace back to one sample, sequenced in a study of T cell responses to AZD1222 COVID-19 vaccine. TCRdb's table, derived via immunoSEQ multiplex PCR, lists solely in-frame clones and lacks some. This table has 150,000 to 200,000 clones, about 91% appearing once. The sequences come from peripheral blood, collected 28 days after the second AZD1222 dose. The receptors were gathered from an adult who received the AZD1222 COVID-19 vaccine.

The chain is built from TRBV6-1 and TRBJ1-1; D ambiguous. The V end lost 2 bases, the J end lost 1 base, and 11 bases lay between the germline ends. Germline CDR1 is MNHNS and CDR2 is SASEGT. CDR3 length: 15 residues. CDR3 DNA: TGTGCCAGCAGTGAATATCATGGGGAGAACACTGAAGCTTTCTTT. It specifies CASSEYHGENTEAFF.

This chain links TRBV5-5 with TRBJ1-1; 7 bases are shared with TRBD1. Germline V lookup: CDR1 SGHKS, CDR2 YYEKEE (reference sequence). The CDR3 sequence is 17 residues long. V was pared by 4 bases and J by 0 bases, with 12 bases of the junction left unmatched. CDR3 loop: CASSHGTEKPMNTEAFF. The CDR3 DNA follows: TGTGCCAGCAGCCACGGGACAGAAAAACCCATGAACACTGAAGCTTTCTTT.

The chain recombines TRBV7-9 with TRBJ1-1, with 7 bases matching TRBD1. This CDR3 has 16 residues. Losses at the gene ends were 6 bases for V and 0 bases for J; bases not matched to a gene: 10. Germline V gene data show CDR1 as SEHNR and CDR2 as FQNEAQ (reference sequence). The CDR3 is CASSPRTGGLNTEAFF. The CDR3 region has the DNA TGTGCCAGCAGTCCTAGGACAGGAGGCCTGAACACTGAAGCTTTCTTT.

V is TRBV10-3 and J is TRBJ1-1; possible D gene TRBD1, 6 bases. The CDR3 sequence is 15 residues long. Germline CDR1 ENHRY, CDR2 SYGVKD. V was shortened by 0 bases and J by 9 bases, with 17 bases between the two germline ends. In nucleotides, the CDR3 is TGTGCCATCAGTGAGTCGCGGGGGGACACCAAGAAAGCTTTCTTT. The encoded protein is CAISESRGDTKKAFF.

The V and J genes are TRBV10-3 and TRBJ2-1, with D possibly TRBD2 on 7 matching bases. The V end was cut by 11 bases, the J end by 4 bases, with 15 bases between. This CDR3 is built from 13 residues. Per the germline V gene, CDR1 is ENHRY and CDR2 is SYGVKD. As DNA, the CDR3 is TGTGCCGTTACGGGGGGACAATACAATGAGCAGTTCTTC. This encodes CAVTGGQYNEQFF.

CDR3 residues: CASSSVNYGYTF. CDR3 DNA: TGTGCCAGCAGTTCAGTAAACTATGGCTACACCTTC. J is TRBJ1-2 and V is TRBV12-3 or TRBV12-4; D gene uncertain. The CDR3 length is 12 residues. Deletions cut 4 bases from V and 2 bases from J, with 5 bases between.

The rearrangement joins TRBV6-5 to TRBJ1-1; the D gene is possibly TRBD1 (6 bases). The germline gives CDR1 MNHEY, CDR2 SVGAGI. Trimming cost V 6 bases and J 0 bases, with 11 bases left between them. CDR3 size: 14 residues. The DNA of the CDR3 is TGTGCCAGCAGCACGGACAGTTTGAACACTGAAGCTTTCTTT. Translating gives CASSTDSLNTEAFF.

The chain uses TRBV29-1 and TRBJ1-3; perhaps TRBD1 as D (5 bases). Trimming removed 5 bases from V and 1 base from J, with 6 bases in between. The CDR3 length is 12 residues. Germline lookup yields CDR1 SQVTM and CDR2 ANQGSEA. CDR3 in DNA: TGCAGCGTTACAGGATCTGGAAACACCATATATTTT. This encodes CSVTGSGNTIYF.

This chain joins TRBV4-2 and TRBJ1-3, with a weak D call TRBD1 (5 bases). The CDR3 extends over 16 amino acids. V lost 1 base and J lost 2, with 12 bases in between. From germline, CDR1 is LGHNA and CDR2 YNFKEQ. The CDR3 DNA reads TGTGCCAGCAGCCAAGTCGAGGGGTCCGCTGGAAACACCATATATTTT. Translating it yields CASSQVEGSAGNTIYF.

The rearrangement joins TRBV13 to TRBJ2-2; D gene unclear. The V end was cut by 6 bases, the J end by 0 bases, with 8 bases between. This CDR3 is 14 amino acids long. CDR1 is PRHDT and CDR2 is FYEKMQ in the germline V gene (reference sequence). The CDR3 bases are TGTGCCAGCAGAGGTGGAGCGAACACCGGGGAGCTGTTTTTT. This codes for CASRGGANTGELFF.

V and J are TRBV5-6 and TRBJ1-2; D not certain. Trimming shortened V by 1 base and J by 2 bases, and 6 bases separated the two germline ends. The germline CDR1 and CDR2 sequences are SGHDT and YYEEEE. The length of the CDR3 is 13 residues. The chain's CDR3 is CASSLTENYGYTF. The DNA of the CDR3 is TGTGCCAGCAGCTTGACGGAAAACTATGGCTACACCTTC. Complete variable domain (other parts from reference TRBV5-6 and TRBJ1-2): DAGVTQSPTHLIKTRGQQVTLRCSPKSGHDTVSWYQQALGQGPQFIFQYYEEEERQRGNFPDRFSGHQFPNYSSELNVNALLLGDSALYLCASSLTENYGYTFGSGTRLTVV.

The V gene is TRBV5-1, the J gene TRBJ2-7; 8 bases are a match to TRBD2. CDR1 SGHRS and CDR2 YFSETQ come from the germline V gene. The CDR3 totals 15 residues. V dropped 0 bases and J dropped 3; count of bases not matched to a gene: 5. The CDR3 DNA is TGCGCCAGCAGCTTGGACGCGGGGGGCTTCTACGAGCAGTACTTC. Translation: CASSLDAGGFYEQYF.

The rearrangement links TRBV2 to TRBJ1-1, with 9 bases that match TRBD1. Germline V gene data show CDR1 as SNHLY and CDR2 as FYNNEI. CDR3 length equals 14 residues. The ends lost 5 bases at V and 2 bases at J; junction bases unmatched: 3. CDR3 DNA sequence: TGTGCCAGCAGTTCGGACAGGGGCAACACTGAAGCTTTCTTT. Translation gives CASSSDRGNTEAFF.

J is TRBJ1-6 and V is TRBV7-9, with 7 nucleotides matching TRBD1. Per the germline V gene, CDR1 is SEHNR and CDR2 is FQNEAQ (reference sequence). There are 15 residues in the CDR3. V shed 1 base and J 12 bases; nucleotides not matched to a gene: 9. The CDR3 DNA sequence: TGTGCCAGCAGCTTAGGGGACAGCCGAGCTGAACCCCTCCACTTT. Translated, it gives CASSLGDSRAEPLHF.

The chain employs TRBV5-1 and TRBJ2-1; 13 bases fit TRBD2. Per the germline V gene, CDR1 is SGHRS and CDR2 is YFSETQ. The CDR3 extends over 15 amino acids. Trimming removed 4 bases from V and 6 bases from J; junction bases left unmatched: 4. This CDR3 is CASSPTSGGGNEQFF. In DNA form, the CDR3 reads TGCGCCAGCAGCCCTACTAGCGGGGGGGGCAATGAGCAGTTCTTC.

Concerning this clone: Other DNA sequences within the sample encode an identical CDR3. The chain employs TRBV6-5 and TRBJ1-3; D gene ambiguous. Germline CDR1 is MNHEY and CDR2 is SVGAGI. The CDR3 spans 14 residues. V lost 1 base and J 1 base, leaving 5 bases between the germline ends. The CDR3, as DNA: TGTGCCAGCAGTTACTTGGGTTCTGGAAACACCATATATTTT. It is translated as CASSYLGSGNTIYF.

The chain has TRBV7-9 and TRBJ2-3; D not certain. Trimming shortened V by 1 base and J by 4 bases, and 3 bases separated the two germline ends. The CDR3 is 12 amino acids. Germline V gives CDR1 SEHNR, CDR2 FQNEAQ (reference sequence). The CDR3 sequence: CASSLVSDTQYF. The CDR3 DNA sequence: TGTGCCAGCAGCTTAGTTTCAGATACGCAGTATTTT.

A word on this clone: This CDR3 is also generated by other DNA sequences in the sample. The chain links TRBV12-3 or TRBV12-4 to TRBJ1-5; no reliable D call. Trimming removed 3 bases at V and 6 bases at J, with 3 bases between. This CDR3 region has 11 residues. The CDR3 DNA reads TGTGCCAGCAGTTTGGGTCAGCCCCAGCATTTT. Amino acids: CASSLGQPQHF.

The chain carries TRBV27 and TRBJ1-2; D gene unclear. Germline V gene data show CDR1 as MNHEY and CDR2 as SMNVEV (reference sequence). This CDR3 contains 14 residues. Deletions cut 4 bases from V and 1 base from J, with 10 bases between. The CDR3 reads CASSSIAGNYGYTF. CDR3 nucleotides: TGTGCCAGCAGTTCCATTGCGGGTAACTATGGCTACACCTTC.

This clone occurred many times. This sequence joins TRBV3-1 (or the pseudogene TRBV3-2) and TRBJ2-7; 8 bases agree with TRBD1. CDR1 and CDR2 from the germline V gene are LGHDT and YNNKEL (reference sequence). The V segment lost 0 bases and the J segment 2 bases; nucleotides outside the gene matches: 15. CDR3 length equals 19 residues. The CDR3 loop reads CASSQEVWQGATSPYEQYF. CDR3 in DNA: TGTGCCAGCAGCCAAGAGGTATGGCAGGGGGCTACCTCTCCCTACGAGCAGTACTTC.

The V gene is TRBV3-1 (or the pseudogene TRBV3-2), the J gene TRBJ2-3; maybe TRBD2 (6 bases). Germline CDR1 is LGHDT and CDR2 is YNNKEL (reference sequence). Trimming stripped 5 bases from V and 2 bases from J, with 17 bases between. CDR3 length equals 16 residues. CDR3 nucleotides: TGTGCCAGCAGCTTCCGCCGGGGGACCTACACAGATACGCAGTATTTT. It codes for CASSFRRGTYTDTQYF.

This clone was detected only once. This chain connects TRBV10-3 to TRBJ1-1; TRBD1 matches at 9 bases. V was clipped by 2 bases and J by 2 bases; unmatched bases: 3. The CDR3 covers 15 residues. The germline gives CDR1 ENHRY, CDR2 SYGVKD. The CDR3 coding sequence is TGTGCCATCAGTGAGGGGACAGGGCCCAACACTGAAGCTTTCTTT. Protein product: CAISEGTGPNTEAFF.

This clone was seen once. The genes are TRBV6-5 and TRBJ1-6; D gene ambiguous. Trimming cost V 5 bases and J 4 bases, with 3 bases left between them. Germline assignment: CDR1 MNHEY and CDR2 SVGAGI. The CDR3 runs 12 residues. CDR3 DNA: TGTGCCAGCAGTACATATAATTCACCCCTCCACTTT. It translates to CASSTYNSPLHF.